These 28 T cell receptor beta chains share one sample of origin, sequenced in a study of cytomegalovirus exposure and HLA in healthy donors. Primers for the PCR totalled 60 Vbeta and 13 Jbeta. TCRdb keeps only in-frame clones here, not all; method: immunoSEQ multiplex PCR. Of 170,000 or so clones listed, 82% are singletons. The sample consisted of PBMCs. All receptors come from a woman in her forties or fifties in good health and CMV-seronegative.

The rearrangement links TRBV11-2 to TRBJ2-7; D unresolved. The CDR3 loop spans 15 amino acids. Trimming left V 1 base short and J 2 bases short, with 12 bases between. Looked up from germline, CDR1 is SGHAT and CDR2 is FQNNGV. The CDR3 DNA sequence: TGTGCCAGCAGCTTAGCAGTCTCCCACCCCTACGAGCAGTACTTC. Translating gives CASSLAVSHPYEQYF. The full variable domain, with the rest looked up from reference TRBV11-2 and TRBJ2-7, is EAGVAQSPRYKIIEKRQSVAFWCNPISGHATLYWYQQILGQGPKLLIQFQNNGVVDDSQLPKDRFSAERLKGVDSTLKIQPAKLEDSAVYLCASSLAVSHPYEQYFGPGTRLTVT.

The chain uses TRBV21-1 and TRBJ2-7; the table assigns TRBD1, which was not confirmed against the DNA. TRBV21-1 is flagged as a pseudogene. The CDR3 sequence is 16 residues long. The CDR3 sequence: CASSKAPRTGIYEQYF. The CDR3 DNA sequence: TGTGCCAGCAGCAAAGCGCCTCGGACAGGGATCTACGAGCAGTACTTC.

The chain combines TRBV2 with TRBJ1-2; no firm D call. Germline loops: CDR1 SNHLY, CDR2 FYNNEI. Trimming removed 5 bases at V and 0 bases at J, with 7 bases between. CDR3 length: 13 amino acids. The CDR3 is CASSYSANYGYTF. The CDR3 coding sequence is TGTGCCAGCAGTTATTCAGCTAACTATGGCTACACCTTC. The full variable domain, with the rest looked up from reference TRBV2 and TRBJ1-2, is EPEVTQTPSHQVTQMGQEVILRCVPISNHLYFYWYRQILGQKVEFLVSFYNNEISEKSEIFDDQFSVERPDGSNFTLKIRSTKLEDSAMYFCASSYSANYGYTFGSGTRLTVV.

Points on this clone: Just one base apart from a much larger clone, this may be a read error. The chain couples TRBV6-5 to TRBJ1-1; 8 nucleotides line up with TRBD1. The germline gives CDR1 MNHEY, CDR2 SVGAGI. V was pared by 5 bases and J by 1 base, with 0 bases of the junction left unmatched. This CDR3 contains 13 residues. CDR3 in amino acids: CASSGQGNTEAFF. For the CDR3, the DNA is TGTGCCAGCAGTGGACAGGGGAACACTGAAGCTTTCTTT.

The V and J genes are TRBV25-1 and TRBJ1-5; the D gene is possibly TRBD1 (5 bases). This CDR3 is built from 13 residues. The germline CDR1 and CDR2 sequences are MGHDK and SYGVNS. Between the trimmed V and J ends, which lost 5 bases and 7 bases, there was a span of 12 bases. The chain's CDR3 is CASSTAGEQPQHF. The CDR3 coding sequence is TGTGCCAGCAGTACCGCGGGGGAGCAGCCCCAGCATTTT.

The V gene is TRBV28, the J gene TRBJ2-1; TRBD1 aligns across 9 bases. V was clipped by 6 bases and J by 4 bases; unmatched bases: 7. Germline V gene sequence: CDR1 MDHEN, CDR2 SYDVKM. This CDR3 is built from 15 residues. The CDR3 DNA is TGTGCCAGCAGGACCGCGGGACAGGGTTACAATGAGCAGTTCTTC. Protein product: CASRTAGQGYNEQFF.

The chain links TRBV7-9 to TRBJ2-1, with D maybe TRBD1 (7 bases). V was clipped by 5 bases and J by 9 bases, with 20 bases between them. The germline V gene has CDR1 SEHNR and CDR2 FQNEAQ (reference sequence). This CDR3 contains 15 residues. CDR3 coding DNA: TGTGCCAGCAGCCCCGGGACAGCCCCGGAGGGTGAGCAGTTCTTC. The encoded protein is CASSPGTAPEGEQFF. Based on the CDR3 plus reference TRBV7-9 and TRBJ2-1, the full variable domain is DTGVSQNPRHKITKRGQNVTFRCDPISEHNRLYWYRQTLGQGPEFLTYFQNEAQLEKSRLLSDRFSAERPKGSFSTLEIQRTEQGDSAMYLCASSPGTAPEGEQFFGPGTRLTVL.

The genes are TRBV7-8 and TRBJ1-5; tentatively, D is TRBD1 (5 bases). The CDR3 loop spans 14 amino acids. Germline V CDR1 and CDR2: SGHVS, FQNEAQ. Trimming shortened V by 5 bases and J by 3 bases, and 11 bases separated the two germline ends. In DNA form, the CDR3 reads TGTGCCAGCAGCATGGACATTATCAATCAGCCCCAGCATTTT. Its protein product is CASSMDIINQPQHF. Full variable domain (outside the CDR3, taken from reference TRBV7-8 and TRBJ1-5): GAGVSQSPRYKVAKRGQDVALRCDPISGHVSLFWYQQALGQGPEFLTYFQNEAQLDKSGLPSDRFFAERPEGSVSTLKIQRTQQEDSAVYLCASSMDIINQPQHFGDGTRLSIL.

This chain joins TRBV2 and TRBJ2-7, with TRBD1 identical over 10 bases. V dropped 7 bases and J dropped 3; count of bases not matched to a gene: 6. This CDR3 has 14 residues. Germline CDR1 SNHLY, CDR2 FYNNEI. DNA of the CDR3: TGTGCCAGCACTGGACAGGGGGTACACTACGAGCAGTACTTC. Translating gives CASTGQGVHYEQYF.

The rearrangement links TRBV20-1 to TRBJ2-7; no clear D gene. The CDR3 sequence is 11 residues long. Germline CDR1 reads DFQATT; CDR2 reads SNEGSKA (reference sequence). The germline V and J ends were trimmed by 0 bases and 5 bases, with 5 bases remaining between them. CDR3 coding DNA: TGCAGTGCTAGAGATGGCCACGAGCAGTACTTC. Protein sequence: CSARDGHEQYF.

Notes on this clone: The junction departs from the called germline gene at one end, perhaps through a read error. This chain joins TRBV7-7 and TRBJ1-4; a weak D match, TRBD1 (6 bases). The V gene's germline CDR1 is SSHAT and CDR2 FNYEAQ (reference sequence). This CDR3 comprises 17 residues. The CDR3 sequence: CASSWRGGAPSNEKLFF. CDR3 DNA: TGTGCTAGCAGCTGGAGGGGGGGCGCGCCTTCTAATGAAAAACTGTTTTTT.

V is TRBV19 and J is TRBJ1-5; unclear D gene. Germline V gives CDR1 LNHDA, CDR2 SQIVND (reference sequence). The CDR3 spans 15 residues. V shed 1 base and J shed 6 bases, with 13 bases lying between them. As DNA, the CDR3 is TGTGCCAGTAGTATAGCCGGAAGCGGAGGTCAGCCCCAGCATTTT. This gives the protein CASSIAGSGGQPQHF.

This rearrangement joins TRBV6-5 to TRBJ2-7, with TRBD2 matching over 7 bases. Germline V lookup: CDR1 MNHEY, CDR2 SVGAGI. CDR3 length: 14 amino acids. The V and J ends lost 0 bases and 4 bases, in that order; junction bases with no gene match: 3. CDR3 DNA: TGTGCCAGCAGTTACTCGGGAGGGTGGTACGAGCAGTACTTC. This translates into CASSYSGGWYEQYF.

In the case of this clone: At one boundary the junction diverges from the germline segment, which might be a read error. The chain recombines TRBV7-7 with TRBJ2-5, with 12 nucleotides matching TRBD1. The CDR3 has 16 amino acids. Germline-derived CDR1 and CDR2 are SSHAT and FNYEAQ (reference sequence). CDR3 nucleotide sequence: TGTGCTAGCAGCTTAGCCGGGACAGGGGGCGACGAGACCCAGTACTTC. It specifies CASSLAGTGGDETQYF.

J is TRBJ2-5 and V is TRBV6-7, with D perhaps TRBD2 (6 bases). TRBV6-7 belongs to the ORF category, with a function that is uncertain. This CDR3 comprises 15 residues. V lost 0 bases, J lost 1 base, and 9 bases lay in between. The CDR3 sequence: CASSYSAGTQETQYF. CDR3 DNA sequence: TGTGCCAGCAGTTACTCTGCGGGGACCCAAGAGACCCAGTACTTC.

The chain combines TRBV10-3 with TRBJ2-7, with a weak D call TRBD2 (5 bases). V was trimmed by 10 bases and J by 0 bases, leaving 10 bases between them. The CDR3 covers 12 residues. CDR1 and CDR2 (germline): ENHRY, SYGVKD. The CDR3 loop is CANSRDSYEQYF. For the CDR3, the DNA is TGTGCCAACTCACGGGACTCCTACGAGCAGTACTTC.

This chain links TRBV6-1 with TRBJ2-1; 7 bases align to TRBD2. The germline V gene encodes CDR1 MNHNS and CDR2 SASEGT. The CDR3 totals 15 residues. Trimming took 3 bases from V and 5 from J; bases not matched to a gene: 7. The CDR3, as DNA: TGTGCCAGCAGTGAGGGGCGGACTAGGGACAATGAGCAGTTCTTC. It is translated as CASSEGRTRDNEQFF.

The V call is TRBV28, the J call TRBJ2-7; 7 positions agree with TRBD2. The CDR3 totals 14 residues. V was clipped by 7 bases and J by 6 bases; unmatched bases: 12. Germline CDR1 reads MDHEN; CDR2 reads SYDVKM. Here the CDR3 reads CASTRGRAPLEQYF. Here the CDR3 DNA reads TGTGCCAGCACTCGGGGGAGGGCGCCCCTCGAGCAGTACTTC.

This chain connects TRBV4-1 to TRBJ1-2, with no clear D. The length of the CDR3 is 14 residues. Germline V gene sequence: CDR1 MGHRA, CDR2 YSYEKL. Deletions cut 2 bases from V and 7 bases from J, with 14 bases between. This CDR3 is CASSQTAAASGYTF. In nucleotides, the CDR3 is TGCGCCAGCAGCCAAACGGCGGCAGCCTCTGGCTACACCTTC.

DNA for the CDR3: TGTGCCAGCAGCGTAGAGCGGGCAACGCAAGAGACCCAGTACTTC. It is translated as CASSVERATQETQYF. The rearrangement uses TRBV9 and TRBJ2-5; maybe TRBD2 (6 bases). The CDR3 totals 15 residues. The ends were cut back, 0 bases at V and 2 bases at J, with 11 bases in the middle. Germline V lookup: CDR1 SGDLS, CDR2 YYNGEE.

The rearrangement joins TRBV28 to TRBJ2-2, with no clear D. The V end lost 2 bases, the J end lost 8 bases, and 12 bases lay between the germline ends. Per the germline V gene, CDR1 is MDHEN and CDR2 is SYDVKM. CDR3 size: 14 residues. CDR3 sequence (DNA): TGTGCCAGCAGTTTAGTATCGATGAGGGGGGAGCTGTTTTTT. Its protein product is CASSLVSMRGELFF. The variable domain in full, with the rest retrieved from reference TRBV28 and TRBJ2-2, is DVKVTQSSRYLVKRTGEKVFLECVQDMDHENMFWYRQDPGLGLRLIYFSYDVKMKEKGDIPEGYSVSREKKERFSLILESASTNQTSMYLCASSLVSMRGELFFGEGSRLTVL.

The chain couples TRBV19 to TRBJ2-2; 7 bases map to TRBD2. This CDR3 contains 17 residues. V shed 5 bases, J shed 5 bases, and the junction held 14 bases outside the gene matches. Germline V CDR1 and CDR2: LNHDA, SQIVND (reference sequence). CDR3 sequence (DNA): TGTGCCAGTAGTGAGGCAGGACTAGTTGGGGGGACCGGGGAGCTGTTTTTT. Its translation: CASSEAGLVGGTGELFF.

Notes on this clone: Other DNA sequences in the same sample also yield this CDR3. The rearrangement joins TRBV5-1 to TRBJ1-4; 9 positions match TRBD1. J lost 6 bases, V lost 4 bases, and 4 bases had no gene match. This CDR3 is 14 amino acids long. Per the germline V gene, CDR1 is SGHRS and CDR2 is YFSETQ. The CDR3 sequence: CASSLGQGDEKLFF. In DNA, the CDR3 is TGCGCCAGCAGCCTGGGACAGGGTGATGAAAAACTGTTTTTT.

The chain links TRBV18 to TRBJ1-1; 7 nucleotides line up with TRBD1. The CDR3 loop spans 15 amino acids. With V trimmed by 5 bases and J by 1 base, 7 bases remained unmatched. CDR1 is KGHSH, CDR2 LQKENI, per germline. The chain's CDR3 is CASSTRQGRNTEAFF. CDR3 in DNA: TGTGCCAGCTCAACTAGACAGGGTCGGAACACTGAAGCTTTCTTT.

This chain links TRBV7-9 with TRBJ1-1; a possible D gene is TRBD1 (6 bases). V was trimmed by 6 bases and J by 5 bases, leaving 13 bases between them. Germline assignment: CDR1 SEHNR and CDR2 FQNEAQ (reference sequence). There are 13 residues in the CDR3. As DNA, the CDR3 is TGTGCCAGCAGTTATACAGGGCCTACTGAAGCTTTCTTT. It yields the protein CASSYTGPTEAFF.

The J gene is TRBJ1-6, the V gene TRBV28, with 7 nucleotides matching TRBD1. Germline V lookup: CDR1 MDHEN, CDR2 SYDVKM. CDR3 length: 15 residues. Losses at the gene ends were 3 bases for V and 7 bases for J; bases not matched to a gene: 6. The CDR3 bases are TGTGCCAGCAGTTTTAGGGACAGACAGAATTCACCCCTCCACTTT. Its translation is CASSFRDRQNSPLHF.

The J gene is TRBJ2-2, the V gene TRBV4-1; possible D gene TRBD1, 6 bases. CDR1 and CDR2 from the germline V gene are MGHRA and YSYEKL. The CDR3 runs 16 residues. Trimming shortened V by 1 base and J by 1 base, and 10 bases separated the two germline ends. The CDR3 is CASSQGYRENTGELFF. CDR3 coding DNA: TGCGCCAGCAGCCAAGGGTACAGGGAGAACACCGGGGAGCTGTTTTTT.

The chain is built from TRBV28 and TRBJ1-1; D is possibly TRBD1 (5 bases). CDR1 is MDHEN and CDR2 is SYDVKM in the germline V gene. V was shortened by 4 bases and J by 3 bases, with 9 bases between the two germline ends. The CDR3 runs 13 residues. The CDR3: CASSSGGYTEAFF. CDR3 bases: TGTGCCAGCAGTTCCGGGGGGTACACTGAAGCTTTCTTT.